This entry concerns a single T cell receptor beta chain. The length of the CDR3 is 14 residues. Germline V lookup: CDR1 LGHDT, CDR2 YNNKEL (reference sequence). Trimming stripped 1 base from V and 4 bases from J, with 8 bases between. Generated by immunoSEQ multiplex PCR, the TCRdb table keeps only in-frame clones and is missing some. The sample records some 170,000 clones, roughly 89% being singletons. This specimen comes from a study of blood T cell repertoires in COVID-19. Study as a whole: Sources were T cells, B-cell-depleted T cells, or PBMCs; the material itself was cDNA or gDNA.

The chain joins TRBV3-1 (or the pseudogene TRBV3-2) to TRBJ2-1; D is unresolved. Sequences were obtained from peripheral blood. The TCR comes from an older woman who had recovered from COVID-19. CDR3: CASSQGYGYNEQFF. The CDR3 DNA reads as TGTGCCAGCAGCCAAGGGTACGGGTACAATGAGCAGTTCTTC.